The 5 T cell receptor beta chains below were found in one sample sequenced in a study of shared clonotypes between healthy human individuals (TCRdb year 2020). The method was the immunoSEQ multiplex PCR assay. This immuneACCESS table, as held by TCRdb, lists in-frame sequences with V and J called but not all clones. Of the missing ones, under half trace to an unresolved V gene in checked studies; the others have no known cause. This sample is represented by about 92,000 clones; 60% to 75% of them were singletons. 50% of the sample comes from the top ten. The specimen was memory CD8+ T cells sorted from blood. The cell subset or site label on this specimen signifies: CD45RO+ cells pooled with CCR7-negative TemRA cells. Receptor source: a man aged 30-40 years in good health.

V usage is TRBV15 and J usage is TRBJ2-7; 7 bases match TRBD2. V trimming: 2 bases; J trimming: 3 bases; junction bases outside the gene matches: 25. CDR1 is LNHNV, CDR2 YYDKDF, per germline (reference sequence). The CDR3 sequence is 21 residues long. The CDR3, as DNA: TGTGCCACCAGCAGATACCTAACGGGGGTTCTTAGCGGGCGTCGCCTCTACGAGCAGTACTTC. Amino acid sequence: CATSRYLTGVLSGRRLYEQYF.

The genes are TRBV28 and TRBJ2-7, with unresolved D. This CDR3 spans 12 amino acids. In germline, CDR1 is MDHEN, CDR2 SYDVKM. With 10 bases removed from V and 3 bases from J, the gap between germline ends came to 13 bases. As DNA, the CDR3 is TGTGCCACGCGCGCGCTCAGCTACGAGCAGTACTTC. This encodes CATRALSYEQYF.

The chain has TRBV6-6 and TRBJ2-3; tentatively, D is TRBD2 (6 bases). Germline CDR1 and CDR2: MNHNY and SVGAGI (reference sequence). The CDR3 is 16 amino acids. Trimming took 5 bases from V and 2 from J, leaving 17 bases between them. The CDR3 is CASSQRGAAHTDTQYF. For the CDR3, the DNA is TGTGCCAGCAGTCAACGCGGGGCAGCGCACACAGATACGCAGTATTTT.

This clone was counted only a few times. J is TRBJ1-5 and V is TRBV27; the D gene is possibly TRBD1 (5 bases). The CDR3 is made up of 14 amino acids. V was pared by 5 bases and J by 7 bases, with 15 bases between. CDR1 and CDR2 (germline): MNHEY, SMNVEV (reference sequence). This CDR3 reads CASSRGTEWQPQHF. The CDR3 nucleotides read TGTGCCAGCAGTCGTGGGACCGAGTGGCAGCCCCAGCATTTT.

A few counts support this clone. As DNA, the CDR3 is TGCGCCAGCAGCTATAATAGGGGAGGCACTGAAGCTTTCTTT. Translated, it gives CASSYNRGGTEAFF. The V gene is TRBV5-1, the J gene TRBJ1-1; a weak D match, TRBD1 (5 bases). Trimming pared 3 bases from V and 4 bases from J, leaving 13 bases between. CDR1 is SGHRS, CDR2 YFSETQ, per germline. The CDR3 totals 14 residues.